Below are 21 T cell receptor beta chains sequenced from a single sample in a study of cytomegalovirus exposure and HLA in healthy donors. TCRdb's copy holds only in-frame clones and misses some; the assay was immunoSEQ multiplex PCR. The sample includes about 88,000 clones, around 82% of them seen just once. Material for sequencing was PBMCs. These TCRs come from a woman younger than 30 in good health and CMV-seropositive.

V and J are TRBV5-1 and TRBJ2-3; D is unresolved. The CDR3 has 16 amino acids. Germline CDR1 SGHRS, CDR2 YFSETQ. V was pared by 0 bases and J by 0 bases, with 11 bases between. CDR3 in DNA: TGCGCCAGCAGCTTGGCCCGCACTTCTAGCACAGATACGCAGTATTTT. Translating gives CASSLARTSSTDTQYF. Full variable domain (missing parts from reference TRBV5-1 and TRBJ2-3): KAGVTQTPRYLIKTRGQQVTLSCSPISGHRSVSWYQQTPGQGLQFLFEYFSETQRNKGNFPGRFSGRQFSNSRSEMNVSTLELGDSALYLCASSLARTSSTDTQYFGPGTRLTVL.

The rearrangement uses TRBV19 and TRBJ1-3; 7 positions agree with TRBD1. CDR3 size: 14 residues. Germline CDR1 and CDR2: LNHDA and SQIVND (reference sequence). V shed 7 bases and J 2 bases; nucleotides not matched to a gene: 5. The CDR3 nucleotides read TGTGCCAGTACCGGACAGGTCGCTGGAAACACCATATATTTT. Protein product: CASTGQVAGNTIYF. Drawing the rest from reference TRBV19 and TRBJ1-3, the complete variable domain is DGGITQSPKYLFRKEGQNVTLSCEQNLNHDAMYWYRQDPGQGLRLIYYSQIVNDFQKGDIAEGYSVSREKKESFPLTVTSAQKNPTAFYLCASTGQVAGNTIYFGEGSWLTVV.

The chain employs TRBV29-1 and TRBJ2-7; 10 positions agree with TRBD2. Per germline, CDR1 SQVTM and CDR2 ANQGSEA. The CDR3 extends over 12 amino acids. Unmatched junction bases numbered 0, after V lost 2 bases and J lost 5 bases. The CDR3 loop is CSVESGGDEQYF. DNA for the CDR3: TGCAGCGTTGAAAGCGGGGGGGACGAGCAGTACTTC.

This rearrangement joins TRBV28 to TRBJ1-5; D is undetermined. Germline V gene lookup returns CDR1 MDHEN and CDR2 SYDVKM. The CDR3 is 14 residues long. V dropped 5 bases and J dropped 2 bases, with 10 bases sitting between them. The chain's CDR3 is CASSLPVGNQPQHF. Written as DNA, the CDR3 is TGTGCCAGCAGTCTGCCGGTCGGCAATCAGCCCCAGCATTTT.

The table lists this clone with a count of one. The CDR3 here is CASSQYRDLTEAFF. CDR3 in DNA: TGCGCCAGCAGCCAATACAGGGATCTTACTGAAGCTTTCTTT. The chain carries TRBV4-3 and TRBJ1-1; D may be TRBD1 (6 bases). The germline gives CDR1 LGHNA, CDR2 YSLEER. Trimming left V 2 bases short and J 5 bases short, with 12 bases between. CDR3 length equals 14 residues.

The rearrangement links TRBV6-5 to TRBJ2-2; the D gene is possibly TRBD1 (5 bases). V was shortened by 3 bases and J by 2 bases, with 13 bases between the two germline ends. Germline CDR1 and CDR2: MNHEY and SVGAGI. The CDR3 sequence is 16 residues long. Here the CDR3 reads CASSYQGRGNTGELFF. The CDR3 region has the DNA TGTGCCAGCAGTTATCAGGGAAGGGGAAACACCGGGGAGCTGTTTTTT.

This CDR3 is CASSLGFQRGGTGELFF. CDR3 DNA sequence: TGTGCCAGCAGCTTAGGGTTTCAGCGGGGGGGAACCGGGGAGCTGTTTTTT. The chain employs TRBV7-8 and TRBJ2-2; TRBD2 agrees at 10 bases. This CDR3 has 17 residues. Germline-derived CDR1 and CDR2 are SGHVS and FQNEAQ. The junction had 7 bases not matched to a gene; V was cut back by 1 base and J by 5 bases.

This rearrangement joins TRBV10-1 to TRBJ2-3, with 12 bases that match TRBD2. The CDR3 length is 16 residues. J was trimmed by 4 bases and V by 2 bases; bases with no gene match: 4. Germline lookup yields CDR1 WNHNN and CDR2 SYGVQD (reference sequence). This CDR3 reads CASSETLAGGPDTQYF. The CDR3 DNA is TGCGCCAGCAGTGAGACCCTAGCGGGGGGGCCAGATACGCAGTATTTT.

This clone appeared a few times. The genes are TRBV5-3 and TRBJ1-2; D may be TRBD1 (6 bases). TRBV5-3 is designated an ORF whose function remains uncertain. Trimming shortened V by 4 bases and J by 12 bases, and 16 bases separated the two germline ends. The CDR3 runs 12 residues. DNA of the CDR3: TGTGCCAGAAGCCCACTCCGACAGGCAGACACCTTC. The encoded protein is CARSPLRQADTF.

The CDR3 DNA is TGTGCCAGCAGAGGGACAGGGATAAGCACAGATACGCAGTATTTT. It specifies CASRGTGISTDTQYF. V usage is TRBV28 and J usage is TRBJ2-3; TRBD1 aligns across 9 bases. Germline trimming cut 6 bases from V and 0 bases from J; bases unmatched to any gene: 4. This CDR3 comprises 15 residues. Germline CDR1 reads MDHEN; CDR2 reads SYDVKM.

The CDR3 DNA is TGTGCCAGCAGCCAAACCGGGACAGGGGTCACCGGGGAGCTGTTTTTT. Translation gives CASSQTGTGVTGELFF. The V and J genes are TRBV7-7 and TRBJ2-2; 10 nucleotides line up with TRBD1. V shed 5 bases and J 4 bases; nucleotides not matched to a gene: 7. The CDR3 extends over 16 amino acids. The V gene's germline CDR1 is SSHAT and CDR2 FNYEAQ (reference sequence). Using reference TRBV7-7 and TRBJ2-2 for the parts outside the CDR3, the full variable domain is GAGVSQSPRYKVTKRGQDVTLRCDPISSHATLYWYQQALGQGPEFLTYFNYEAQPDKSGLPSDRFSAERPEGSISTLTIQRTEQRDSAMYRCASSQTGTGVTGELFFGEGSRLTVL.

The chain uses TRBV7-2 and TRBJ2-7, with 16 bases that match TRBD2. Germline trimming cut 4 bases from V and 4 bases from J; bases unmatched to any gene: 7. This CDR3 spans 17 amino acids. Germline CDR1 reads SGHTA; CDR2 reads FQGNSA. As DNA, the CDR3 is TGTGCCAGCAGCTCCGGGACTAGCGGGGGGGCTCGTTACGAGCAGTACTTC. It translates to CASSSGTSGGARYEQYF.

The genes are TRBV2 and TRBJ2-7, with D possibly being TRBD1 (6 bases). The germline V gene has CDR1 SNHLY and CDR2 FYNNEI. CDR3 length equals 14 residues. V lost 1 base and J lost 3, with 10 bases in between. CDR3 sequence: CASSEGDTYYEQYF. The CDR3 coding sequence is TGTGCCAGCAGTGAAGGGGACACCTACTACGAGCAGTACTTC.

This chain links TRBV2 with TRBJ2-1, with D possibly being TRBD2 (5 bases). The CDR3 is made up of 13 amino acids. Trimming cost V 7 bases and J 3 bases, with 10 bases left between them. Germline CDR1 and CDR2: SNHLY and FYNNEI. The chain's CDR3 is CASIPGIYNEQFF. The CDR3 DNA reads as TGTGCCAGCATTCCGGGGATCTACAATGAGCAGTTCTTC.

The chain uses TRBV6-5 and TRBJ1-2, with D perhaps TRBD1 (6 bases). Between the trimmed V and J ends, which lost 0 bases and 8 bases, there was a span of 10 bases. This CDR3 contains 13 residues. The germline gives CDR1 MNHEY, CDR2 SVGAGI. CDR3 in DNA: TGTGCCAGCAGTTACTCTCCAGGGGAGGGCTACACCTTC. Protein: CASSYSPGEGYTF.

The rearrangement links TRBV14 to TRBJ2-5; 7 nucleotides agree with TRBD1. The V and J ends lost 2 bases and 8 bases, in that order; junction bases with no gene match: 11. The germline CDR1 and CDR2 sequences are SGHDN and FVKESK. The CDR3 consists of 15 residues. The CDR3 is CASSQRTGQRFTQYF. The CDR3 nucleotides read TGTGCCAGCAGCCAACGGACAGGTCAGCGGTTCACCCAGTACTTC. The whole variable domain, remainder taken from reference TRBV14 and TRBJ2-5, is EAGVTQFPSHSVIEKGQTVTLRCDPISGHDNLYWYRRVMGKEIKFLLHFVKESKQDESGMPNNRFLAERTGGTYSTLKVQPAELEDSGVYFCASSQRTGQRFTQYFGPGTRLLVL.

Only a few counts were recorded for this clone. The chain links TRBV6-1 to TRBJ2-7, with TRBD1 matching 7 bases. The CDR3 spans 14 residues. CDR1 and CDR2 (germline): MNHNS, SASEGT. The V and J ends lost 4 bases and 2 bases, in that order; junction bases with no gene match: 5. The CDR3: CASSATTGTYEQYF. The DNA of the CDR3 is TGTGCCAGCAGTGCGACGACAGGGACCTACGAGCAGTACTTC.

The chain is built from TRBV9 and TRBJ2-7; D unresolved. Per germline, CDR1 SGDLS and CDR2 YYNGEE. The CDR3 runs 13 residues. V dropped 2 bases and J dropped 6 bases, with 12 bases sitting between them. The CDR3 loop is CASSVEMRSEQYF. The CDR3 nucleotides read TGTGCCAGCAGCGTGGAAATGAGGTCCGAGCAGTACTTC.

J is TRBJ2-1 and V is TRBV6-4, with a possible D match to TRBD2 (8 bases). V was clipped by 5 bases and J by 6 bases, with 17 bases between them. Germline V gene lookup returns CDR1 MRHNA and CDR2 SNTAGT. This CDR3 has 15 amino acids. The CDR3 sequence: CASSSGTRQGNEQFF. CDR3 nucleotide sequence: TGTGCCAGCAGTTCCGGGACTAGACAGGGCAATGAGCAGTTCTTC.

The V and J genes are TRBV6-1 and TRBJ1-1; 7 nucleotides match TRBD1. The CDR3 contains 15 residues. Germline CDR1 MNHNS, CDR2 SASEGT. J was trimmed by 1 base and V by 6 bases; bases with no gene match: 8. The CDR3 nucleotides are TGTGCCAGCAGCCGAACGACAGGGCCGAACACTGAAGCTTTCTTT. Translating it yields CASSRTTGPNTEAFF.

V gene TRBV5-8 combines with J gene TRBJ2-7; possible D gene TRBD1, 5 bases. Germline loops: CDR1 SGHTS, CDR2 YDEGEE. The V end lost 0 bases, the J end lost 3 bases, and 13 bases lay between the germline ends. The CDR3 length is 15 residues. DNA for the CDR3: TGTGCCAGCAGCTTGGCAACAGGACGAGGCTACGAGCAGTACTTC. Its translation: CASSLATGRGYEQYF.